The present T cell receptor (beta chain) was sequenced within a study of spatial heterogeneity in lung cancer. On the study more broadly: Correlation of TCR transcript counts in tumor regions with a T cell module score from matched bulk RNA-seq was strong.

TCRdb re-derived calls from the 5' RACE reads in MiXCR, one entry per CDR3 protein. The data hold 3,500 to 4,000 distinct CDR3 sequences, with about a tenth observed a single time. Study results and caveats: Higher tumor mutation counts went along with higher counts of expanded intratumoral alpha and beta TCRs.

Time point: sample taken at primary tumor resection. Unsorted whole RNA samples from tumor, nontumor lung or frozen PBMC were sequenced. Comments on this clonotype: The antigen is not known.

Germline CDR1 and CDR2: MNHNY and SVGAGI (reference sequence). Trimming stripped 2 bases from V and 2 bases from J, with 7 bases between. The CDR3 is 14 residues long. The chain combines TRBV6-6 with TRBJ1-3; D is undetermined. The sample here was lung tumor tissue, taken at surgery. The origin of this receptor is a female donor with early-stage non-small cell lung cancer. CDR3 sequence reads: CASSYPDPGNTIYF. The CDR3 DNA sequence: TGTGCCAGCAGTTACCCCGATCCTGGAAACACCATATATTTT.